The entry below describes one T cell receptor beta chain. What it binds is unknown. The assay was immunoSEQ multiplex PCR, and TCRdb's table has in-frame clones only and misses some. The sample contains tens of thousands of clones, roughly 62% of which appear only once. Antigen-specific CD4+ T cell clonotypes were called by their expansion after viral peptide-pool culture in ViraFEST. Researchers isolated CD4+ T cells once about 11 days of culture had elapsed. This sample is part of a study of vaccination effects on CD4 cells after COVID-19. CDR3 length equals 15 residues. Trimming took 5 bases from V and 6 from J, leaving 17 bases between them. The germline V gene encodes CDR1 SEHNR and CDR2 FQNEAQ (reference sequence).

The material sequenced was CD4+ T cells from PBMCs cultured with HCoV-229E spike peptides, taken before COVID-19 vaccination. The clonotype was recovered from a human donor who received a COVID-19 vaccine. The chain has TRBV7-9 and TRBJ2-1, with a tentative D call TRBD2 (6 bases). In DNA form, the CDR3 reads TGTGCCAGCAGCCCCAGTCCAGGGACTCGCAATGAGCAGTTCTTC. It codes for CASSPSPGTRNEQFF. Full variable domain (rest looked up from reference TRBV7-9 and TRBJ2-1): DTGVSQNPRHKITKRGQNVTFRCDPISEHNRLYWYRQTLGQGPEFLTYFQNEAQLEKSRLLSDRFSAERPKGSFSTLEIQRTEQGDSAMYLCASSPSPGTRNEQFFGPGTRLTVL.